The rows below give T cell receptor beta chains drawn from one sample of a study of T cell responses to AZD1222 COVID-19 vaccine. Using immunoSEQ multiplex PCR, the repertoire was profiled, and TCRdb retains in-frame clones only, with some absent. Of 80,000 or so clones listed, more than 60% were seen once; the top ten hold 25% to 30%. Sequences were derived from peripheral blood, sampled 28 days after the second dose of the MenACWY control vaccine. Receptors were obtained from an adult who received the MenACWY meningococcal vaccine as a control. The CDR3 runs from the conserved cysteine through the conserved F or W. Each record gives: CDR3 protein, V gene, J gene, clone size. Clone size is not always given. Where it is, it says once, few, many or a class for expanded clones.

CDR3: CASSLPASGYTF; V: TRBV7-9; J: TRBJ1-2; size: .
CDR3: CASSLLFAGGKGLRGPQPQHF; V: TRBV28; J: TRBJ1-5; size: few
CDR3: CASSPQQGRTEAFF; V: TRBV7-8; J: TRBJ1-1; size: .
CDR3: CASRPTSGSSETQYF; V: TRBV19; J: TRBJ2-5; size: .
CDR3: CASSLVQGTKKLFF; V: TRBV28; J: TRBJ1-4; size: .
CDR3: CASSKGLETEAFF; V: TRBV12-3/TRBV12-4; J: TRBJ1-1; size: .
CDR3: CASSFNKYEQYF; V: TRBV28; J: TRBJ2-7; size: .
CDR3: CASRDPGGSETQYF; V: TRBV2; J: TRBJ2-5; size: .
CDR3: CASSPSGGYEQFF; V: TRBV18; J: TRBJ2-1; size: .
CDR3: CASSLATRQDSTEAFF; V: TRBV5-1; J: TRBJ1-1; size: few
CDR3: CASSRDGATDTQYF; V: TRBV18; J: TRBJ2-3; size: .
CDR3: CASSLGRDSPLHF; V: TRBV27; J: TRBJ1-6; size: .
CDR3: CASSQEFRNTEAFF; V: TRBV4-1; J: TRBJ1-1; size: .
CDR3: CATLGASRLTDTQYF; V: TRBV6-5; J: TRBJ2-3; size: .
CDR3: CASADRGPGEQYF; V: TRBV5-1; J: TRBJ2-7; size: .
CDR3: CASSGPGLLQAFF; V: TRBV2; J: TRBJ1-1; size: once
CDR3: CASSPYRSTNTEAFF; V: TRBV7-2; J: TRBJ1-1; size: few
CDR3: CASSSHSGRNEQFF; V: TRBV3-1/TRBV3-2; J: TRBJ2-1; size: .
CDR3: CASSSRQGGYTEAFF; V: TRBV5-4; J: TRBJ1-1; size: .
CDR3: CAWSIGLAGVETQYF; V: TRBV30; J: TRBJ2-5; size: few
CDR3: CASSQKGLAGGQFF; V: TRBV3-1/TRBV3-2; J: TRBJ2-1; size: few
CDR3: CASSEGTGGWNSPLHF; V: TRBV6-1; J: TRBJ1-6; size: few
CDR3: CASRSTGRSETQYF; V: TRBV11-2; J: TRBJ2-5; size: .
CDR3: CASSLPGPLTGGEQFF; V: TRBV28; J: TRBJ2-1; size: .
CDR3: CASSFRSGRATEQFF; V: TRBV5-1; J: TRBJ2-1; size: .
CDR3: CASSPLKTAGYHQPQHF; V: TRBV5-8; J: TRBJ1-5; size: .
CDR3: CASSYSGAQYGYTF; V: TRBV6-5; J: TRBJ1-2; size: .
CDR3: CASSSGGTQETQYF; V: TRBV5-1; J: TRBJ2-5; size: .
CDR3: CASSQNSNSPLHF; V: TRBV3-1/TRBV3-2; J: TRBJ1-6; size: .
CDR3: CASSLGGQGSYTIYF; V: TRBV7-2; J: TRBJ1-3; size: .
CDR3: CASSEQTGTNYGYTF; V: TRBV7-2; J: TRBJ1-2; size: .
CDR3: CASSLGGRRRETQYF; V: TRBV7-2; J: TRBJ2-5; size: .
CDR3: CASSLGQVPNAVYNEQFF; V: TRBV7-2; J: TRBJ2-1; size: .
CDR3: CASSIGAESNYGYTF; V: TRBV19; J: TRBJ1-2; size: .
CDR3: CASSTGGSNQPQHF; V: TRBV2; J: TRBJ1-5; size: .
CDR3: CASSLLRGTDTQYF; V: TRBV7-6; J: TRBJ2-3; size: .
CDR3: CASSSGQGGETQYF; V: TRBV11-3; J: TRBJ2-5; size: .
CDR3: CASSLGGGRTNTEAFF; V: TRBV11-2; J: TRBJ1-1; size: .
CDR3: CASSPFWQEKSNEQFF; V: TRBV9; J: TRBJ2-1; size: .
CDR3: CASSPPGGHGNQPQHF; V: TRBV28; J: TRBJ1-5; size: few
CDR3: CASSQDGRGRGEQFF; V: TRBV4-3; J: TRBJ2-1; size: .
CDR3: CSASEEDTGYF; V: TRBV20-1; J: TRBJ2-3; size: .
CDR3: CSVYGGLNTEAFF; V: TRBV29-1; J: TRBJ1-1; size: many
CDR3: CASSLLASSYNEQFF; V: TRBV7-2; J: TRBJ2-1; size: .
CDR3: CASKSSGANVLTF; V: TRBV12-3/TRBV12-4; J: TRBJ2-6; size: few
CDR3: CASSWLAKSTDTQYF; V: TRBV28; J: TRBJ2-3; size: .
CDR3: CASSLNPNTEAFF; V: TRBV5-1; J: TRBJ1-1; size: .